This passage covers 32 T cell receptor beta chains from one sample sequenced in a study of blood T cell repertoires in COVID-19. This table comes from immunoSEQ multiplex PCR, and its TCRdb copy is limited to in-frame clones, with some not included. This sample yields around 280,000 clones, of which about 83% are seen a single time; about 5.5% belongs to the top ten. Sequencing was carried out using PBMCs or T cells enriched from blood (not recorded which). Source of these receptors: a woman aged 35 to 49 who had recovered from COVID-19.

CDR3 nucleotide sequence: TGTGCCAGCAGTCCGACTGGGAGGGGAGAGCAGTACTTC. Protein: CASSPTGRGEQYF. The V gene is TRBV12-3 or TRBV12-4, the J gene TRBJ2-7; TRBD2 agrees at 7 bases. The CDR3 consists of 13 residues. V lost 5 bases to trimming and J lost 7 bases; unmatched junction nucleotides: 8.

The CDR3 reads CASSLFRGGEKLFF. The CDR3 coding sequence is TGTGCCAGCAGTTTGTTCCGTGGGGGGGAAAAACTGTTTTTT. This chain connects TRBV27 to TRBJ1-4, with D possibly TRBD1 on 5 matching bases. Germline CDR1 reads MNHEY; CDR2 reads SMNVEV (reference sequence). The CDR3 is 14 amino acids. V lost 3 bases to trimming and J lost 8 bases, with 13 bases between them.

In DNA form, the CDR3 reads TGTGCCAGCAGCTTAGGAGGGACTAGCGGGACCCACACAGATACGCAGTATTTT. Translating it yields CASSLGGTSGTHTDTQYF. V and J are TRBV11-2 and TRBJ2-3, with 13 bases aligning to TRBD2. Germline trimming cut 1 base from V and 2 bases from J; bases unmatched to any gene: 6. This CDR3 has 18 residues. In germline, CDR1 is SGHAT, CDR2 FQNNGV.

The chain couples TRBV2 to TRBJ1-5, with D hard to call. Looked up from germline, CDR1 is SNHLY and CDR2 is FYNNEI. The CDR3 is 14 amino acids. The V end was cut by 3 bases, the J end by 6 bases, with 12 bases between. CDR3 in DNA: TGTGCCAGCAGTGAGGGCATGCCGAGTCAGCCCCAGCATTTT. It yields the protein CASSEGMPSQPQHF.

The CDR3 DNA follows: TGTGCCAGCAGACGGGGGGACGCGAACACCGGGGAGCTGTTTTTT. Translated, it gives CASRRGDANTGELFF. The chain is built from TRBV2 and TRBJ2-2; TRBD2 matches at 7 bases. Losses at the gene ends were 6 bases for V and 0 bases for J; bases not matched to a gene: 4. Germline CDR1 is SNHLY and CDR2 is FYNNEI. CDR3 size: 15 residues.

This sequence joins TRBV5-1 and TRBJ2-1; D possibly corresponds to TRBD2 (6 bases). V was cut by 0 bases and J by 0 bases, with 10 bases left in between. Germline-derived CDR1 and CDR2 are SGHRS and YFSETQ. The CDR3 consists of 16 residues. The CDR3 sequence: CASSLGGVYSYNEQFF. CDR3 coding DNA: TGCGCCAGCAGCTTGGGGGGGGTTTACTCCTACAATGAGCAGTTCTTC.

In this sample, this clone turned up a few times. The gene calls are TRBV30 and TRBJ1-4, with D maybe TRBD1 (5 bases). CDR3 size: 13 residues. Germline V gene data show CDR1 as GTSNPN and CDR2 as SVGIG (reference sequence). V was trimmed by 2 bases and J by 5 bases, leaving 9 bases between them. CDR3 in DNA: TGTGCCTGGAGTCGGACACTGAATGAAAAACTGTTTTTT. Its protein product is CAWSRTLNEKLFF.

The J gene is TRBJ2-2, the V gene TRBV5-7; 7 bases match TRBD2. TRBV5-7 is sorted into the ORF group, with uncertain function. The trim removed 2 bases at V and 3 bases at J, leaving 7 bases unmatched. The CDR3 is made up of 16 amino acids. CDR3 bases: TGTGCCAGCAGCTTACCTTGCGGGAGACACACCGGGGAGCTGTTTTTT. Amino acid sequence: CASSLPCGRHTGELFF.

The chain links TRBV5-6 to TRBJ2-7, with 7 bases aligning to TRBD2. J lost 4 bases, V lost 3 bases, and 13 bases had no gene match. This CDR3 contains 16 residues. Germline CDR1 SGHDT, CDR2 YYEEEE. The CDR3 sequence is CASSYWVKGGRYEQYF. The CDR3 bases are TGTGCCAGCAGCTATTGGGTTAAGGGAGGGAGGTACGAGCAGTACTTC.

This clone was detected a few times. The rearrangement joins TRBV2 to TRBJ1-1, with 11 bases fitting TRBD1. Per the germline V gene, CDR1 is SNHLY and CDR2 is FYNNEI. The CDR3 covers 15 residues. Trimming took 5 bases from V and 4 from J; bases not matched to a gene: 6. The CDR3 region has the DNA TGTGCCAGCAGTTTGGACAGGGGGCGCGGCACTGAAGCTTTCTTT. Amino acids: CASSLDRGRGTEAFF.

This chain links TRBV2 with TRBJ1-5; TRBD1 aligns across 10 bases. Looked up from germline, CDR1 is SNHLY and CDR2 is FYNNEI. The trim removed 4 bases at V and 5 bases at J, leaving 2 bases unmatched. This CDR3 is built from 14 residues. CDR3 residues: CASSGTGGDQPQHF. DNA of the CDR3: TGTGCCAGCAGTGGGACAGGGGGAGATCAGCCCCAGCATTTT.

This sequence joins TRBV2 and TRBJ1-6; perhaps TRBD1 as D (5 bases). CDR1 is SNHLY, CDR2 FYNNEI, per germline. This CDR3 has 13 residues. Trimming cost V 6 bases and J 10 bases, with 13 bases left between them. The CDR3 loop is CASRAQGRSPLHF. The CDR3 DNA follows: TGTGCCAGCAGGGCTCAGGGTCGATCACCCCTCCACTTT.

The V call is TRBV7-9, the J call TRBJ2-5; no definite D call. The CDR3 runs 13 residues. V was clipped by 7 bases and J by 2 bases, with 11 bases between them. Germline V gives CDR1 SEHNR, CDR2 FQNEAQ (reference sequence). This CDR3 reads CASTDLGQETQYF. Written as DNA, the CDR3 is TGTGCCAGCACCGACTTGGGTCAAGAGACCCAGTACTTC.

CDR3 residues: CASSYSRVRFTEAFF. CDR3 DNA sequence: TGTGCCAGCAGTTACTCCCGGGTCCGATTCACTGAAGCTTTCTTT. V is TRBV6-5 and J is TRBJ1-1; no clear D gene. V was cut by 0 bases and J by 4 bases, with 12 bases left in between. Germline-derived CDR1 and CDR2 are MNHEY and SVGAGI. This CDR3 spans 15 amino acids.

The chain uses TRBV7-9 and TRBJ2-3; 7 nucleotides match TRBD1. Unmatched junction bases numbered 5, after V lost 1 base and J lost 4 bases. This CDR3 spans 15 amino acids. Per the germline V gene, CDR1 is SEHNR and CDR2 is FQNEAQ (reference sequence). Here the CDR3 reads CASSLGDRDADTQYF. The DNA of the CDR3 is TGTGCCAGCAGCTTAGGAGACAGGGACGCAGATACGCAGTATTTT.

This sequence joins TRBV7-9 and TRBJ2-1; TRBD1 agrees at 8 bases. This CDR3 has 14 residues. Germline CDR1 SEHNR, CDR2 FQNEAQ (reference sequence). Trimming removed 5 bases from V and 10 bases from J; junction bases left unmatched: 10. CDR3 region: CASSPRGQGGEQFF. CDR3 in DNA: TGTGCCAGCAGCCCCCGAGGACAGGGAGGCGAGCAGTTCTTC.

The rearrangement links TRBV21-1 to TRBJ2-3; whether TRBD2, the table's D call, matches the DNA was not checked. TRBV21-1 is labeled a pseudogene. This CDR3 has 19 amino acids. The CDR3 spells CASSKALTGGDSVTDTQYF. As DNA, the CDR3 is TGTGCCAGCAGCAAAGCGCTGACGGGGGGGGACTCCGTAACAGATACGCAGTATTTT.

This chain links TRBV2 with TRBJ2-7; 8 bases line up with TRBD2. After removal of 8 bases from V and 4 bases from J, the junction contained 7 bases not matched to a gene. The CDR3 totals 13 residues. Germline CDR1 and CDR2: SNHLY and FYNNEI. For the CDR3, the DNA is TGTGCCAGCGAGACTAGCGCGATTTACGAGCAGTACTTC. Amino acids: CASETSAIYEQYF. Combining the CDR3 with reference TRBV2 and TRBJ2-7 gives the whole variable domain EPEVTQTPSHQVTQMGQEVILRCVPISNHLYFYWYRQILGQKVEFLVSFYNNEISEKSEIFDDQFSVERPDGSNFTLKIRSTKLEDSAMYFCASETSAIYEQYFGPGTRLTVT.

This clone was found a few times. The chain uses TRBV7-3 and TRBJ2-1; 8 nucleotides line up with TRBD2. V shed 3 bases, J shed 0 bases, and the junction held 1 base outside the gene matches. This CDR3 has 15 residues. CDR1 is SGHTA and CDR2 is FQGTGA in the germline V gene. The DNA for the CDR3 is TGTGCCAGCAGCTTTAGCGGGGACTCCTACAATGAGCAGTTCTTC. This codes for CASSFSGDSYNEQFF.

The chain is built from TRBV7-9 and TRBJ2-7, with 9 bases matching TRBD2. CDR1 is SEHNR, CDR2 FQNEAQ, per germline (reference sequence). The CDR3 loop spans 14 amino acids. Germline trimming cut 5 bases from V and 4 bases from J; bases unmatched to any gene: 6. The CDR3 here is CASSTGTSSYEQYF. The DNA of the CDR3 is TGTGCCAGCAGCACCGGGACTAGCTCGTACGAGCAGTACTTC. Drawing the rest from reference TRBV7-9 and TRBJ2-7, the complete variable domain is DTGVSQNPRHKITKRGQNVTFRCDPISEHNRLYWYRQTLGQGPEFLTYFQNEAQLEKSRLLSDRFSAERPKGSFSTLEIQRTEQGDSAMYLCASSTGTSSYEQYFGPGTRLTVT.

V is TRBV28 and J is TRBJ2-4; D is unclear. Germline lookup yields CDR1 MDHEN and CDR2 SYDVKM. The CDR3 length is 13 residues. V was pared by 8 bases and J by 0 bases, with 8 bases between. The CDR3 DNA reads as TGTGCCAGCCTAAATGGAGCCAAAAACATTCAGTACTTC. The encoded protein is CASLNGAKNIQYF.

CDR3 sequence reads: CASSLGQGLTYNEQFF. In DNA form, the CDR3 reads TGCGCCAGCAGCCTTGGACAGGGACTGACCTACAATGAGCAGTTCTTC. The chain recombines TRBV4-1 with TRBJ2-1; 8 nucleotides match TRBD1. Per the germline V gene, CDR1 is MGHRA and CDR2 is YSYEKL. V dropped 4 bases and J dropped 2; count of bases not matched to a gene: 7. This CDR3 contains 16 residues.

J is TRBJ1-4 and V is TRBV5-1, with D possibly matching TRBD1 (5 bases). Germline V gene sequence: CDR1 SGHRS, CDR2 YFSETQ. CDR3 length: 15 residues. The V end lost 1 base, the J end lost 4 bases, and 11 bases lay between the germline ends. The CDR3 loop is CASSLRGGDNEKLFF. The CDR3 DNA follows: TGCGCCAGCAGCTTGCGGGGAGGGGATAATGAAAAACTGTTTTTT.

The chain carries TRBV30 and TRBJ2-3; no clear D gene. CDR1 is GTSNPN and CDR2 is SVGIG in the germline V gene (reference sequence). The length of the CDR3 is 12 residues. The V end lost 4 bases, the J end lost 1 base, and 6 bases lay between the germline ends. As DNA, the CDR3 is TGTGCCTGGACTACTGGCACAGATACGCAGTATTTT. Translation gives CAWTTGTDTQYF.

This sequence joins TRBV27 and TRBJ2-7; 9 bases map to TRBD1. J gave up 0 bases and V 6 bases, and 9 bases lay outside the gene matches. The germline V gene encodes CDR1 MNHEY and CDR2 SMNVEV (reference sequence). This CDR3 spans 16 amino acids. CDR3 sequence (DNA): TGTGCCAGCAGCCGAACTACAGGGGGCCCCTCCTACGAGCAGTACTTC. It specifies CASSRTTGGPSYEQYF.

V is TRBV6-5 and J is TRBJ1-1; D is possibly TRBD1 (5 bases). The CDR3 has 16 residues. CDR1 is MNHEY and CDR2 is SVGAGI in the germline V gene. V lost 2 bases and J 9 bases, leaving 22 bases between the germline ends. The CDR3 sequence is CASSYVWTWGERKAFF. CDR3 nucleotides: TGTGCCAGCAGTTACGTATGGACGTGGGGGGAGAGGAAAGCTTTCTTT.

The V gene is TRBV6-5, the J gene TRBJ2-7, with D perhaps matching TRBD1 (5 bases). The V gene lost 7 bases and the J gene lost 5 bases, with 12 bases spanning the gap. CDR3 length: 12 amino acids. CDR1 and CDR2 from the germline V gene are MNHEY and SVGAGI. CDR3 loop: CASTLSRDEQYF. Here the CDR3 DNA reads TGTGCCAGCACCCTAAGCAGGGACGAGCAGTACTTC.

The V and J genes are TRBV5-6 and TRBJ2-7; D remains ambiguous. The CDR3 is 14 amino acids. The germline gives CDR1 SGHDT, CDR2 YYEEEE. V was shortened by 0 bases and J by 2 bases, with 9 bases between the two germline ends. The CDR3 nucleotides are TGTGCCAGCAGCTTGGTGGTCTCTACCTACGAGCAGTACTTC. Protein product: CASSLVVSTYEQYF.

Concerning this clone: Within the sample, other DNA sequences also encode this same CDR3. V and J are TRBV4-2 and TRBJ2-2; unclear D gene. The germline V and J ends were trimmed by 0 bases and 3 bases, with 5 bases remaining between them. In germline, CDR1 is LGHNA, CDR2 YNFKEQ. The length of the CDR3 is 14 residues. This CDR3 is CASSQDPDTGELFF. For the CDR3, the DNA is TGTGCCAGCAGCCAAGATCCGGACACCGGGGAGCTGTTTTTT.

This chain links TRBV7-3 with TRBJ2-2; 11 bases agree with TRBD1. This CDR3 is 15 amino acids long. J was trimmed by 7 bases and V by 5 bases; bases with no gene match: 6. Germline CDR1 is SGHTA and CDR2 is FQGTGA. The CDR3 here is CASSHAGTGGGELFF. CDR3 in DNA: TGTGCCAGCAGCCATGCCGGGACAGGGGGCGGGGAGCTGTTTTTT.

The rearrangement joins TRBV30 to TRBJ2-1, with 10 positions matching TRBD2. Germline values: CDR1 GTSNPN, CDR2 SVGIG (reference sequence). The CDR3 spans 15 residues. The V and J ends lost 1 base and 2 bases, in that order; junction bases with no gene match: 2. CDR3 amino acids: CAWSALAGAYNEQFF. CDR3 coding DNA: TGTGCCTGGAGTGCCCTAGCGGGAGCCTACAATGAGCAGTTCTTC.

The chain joins TRBV18 to TRBJ1-3; TRBD1 matches at 7 bases. The CDR3 sequence is 16 residues long. V was clipped by 5 bases and J by 0 bases; unmatched bases: 7. Looked up from germline, CDR1 is KGHSH and CDR2 is LQKENI. The DNA for the CDR3 is TGTGCCAGCTCAGGACAGGCCCGGACCTCTGGAAACACCATATATTTT. Its translation: CASSGQARTSGNTIYF.